These T cell receptor beta chains were read from a single sample in a study of OX40 agonist ivuxolimab in advanced cancers. Generated by immunoSEQ multiplex PCR, the TCRdb table keeps only in-frame clones and is missing some. The table lists about 25,000 clones, over 80% of them singletons. The material was CD4+ or CD8+ T cells sorted from blood, obtained in a trial of the OX40 agonist ivuxolimab. All receptors derive from an adult with an advanced solid tumor such as melanoma, head and neck, liver or kidney cancer. Each CDR3 is given with its conserved first and last residue. The D gene is left open where the match is weak.

TRBD2	TRBV11-3	14	TRBJ2-3	CASSLEGLGDTQYF	TGTGCCAGCAGCTTAGAAGGACTAGGAGATACGCAGTATTTT
.	TRBV30	12	TRBJ2-7	CAYRDLGLEQYF	TGTGCCTATCGGGACCTGGGCCTCGAGCAGTACTTC
.	TRBV7-8	16	TRBJ2-2	CASSLAMRSNTGELFF	TGTGCCAGCAGCTTAGCGATGCGCTCGAACACCGGGGAGCTGTTTTTT
.	TRBV7-9	14	TRBJ2-7	CASSQWEASYEQYF	TGTGCCAGCAGCCAATGGGAGGCCTCCTACGAGCAGTACTTC
.	TRBV4-1	13	TRBJ1-2	CASRSGQLYGYTF	TGCGCCAGCAGGTCCGGACAGCTCTATGGCTACACCTTC
TRBD1	TRBV5-5	17	TRBJ1-4	CASSLTGGDRVNEKLFF	TGTGCCAGCAGCCTAACAGGGGGGGATCGCGTTAATGAAAAACTGTTTTTT
.	TRBV29-1	13	TRBJ1-4	CSVVGDYNEKLFF	TGCAGCGTTGTAGGGGATTATAATGAAAAACTGTTTTTT
TRBD1	TRBV6-5	15	TRBJ1-3	CASSPTGGRGNTIYF	TGTGCCAGCAGTCCGACAGGGGGACGGGGAAACACCATATATTTT
TRBD1	TRBV27	14	TRBJ1-1	CASSLSQGDTEAFF	TGTGCCAGCAGTTTATCCCAGGGGGACACTGAAGCTTTCTTT
.	TRBV6-6	13	TRBJ2-1	CASSYTTANEQFF	TGTGCCAGCAGTTACACGACCGCTAATGAGCAGTTCTTC
.	TRBV21-1	15	TRBJ1-2	CASIRRTKGDYGYTF	TGTGCCAGCATCAGACGAACAAAGGGGGACTATGGCTACACCTTC
.	TRBV19	15	TRBJ2-7	CASSFSWAASGEQYF	TGTGCCAGTAGCTTTAGTTGGGCTGCGAGCGGCGAGCAGTACTTC
.	TRBV25-1	13	TRBJ1-1	CASSLGGNTEAFF	TGTGCCAGCAGTCTGGGCGGGAACACTGAAGCTTTCTTT
.	TRBV21-1	14	TRBJ2-7	CASSQRPTVYEQYF	TGTGCCAGCAGCCAAAGACCAACGGTCTACGAGCAGTACTTC
.	TRBV19	15	TRBJ2-5	CASSIADRAGETQYF	TGTGCCAGTAGTATAGCGGATCGGGCGGGGGAGACCCAGTACTTC